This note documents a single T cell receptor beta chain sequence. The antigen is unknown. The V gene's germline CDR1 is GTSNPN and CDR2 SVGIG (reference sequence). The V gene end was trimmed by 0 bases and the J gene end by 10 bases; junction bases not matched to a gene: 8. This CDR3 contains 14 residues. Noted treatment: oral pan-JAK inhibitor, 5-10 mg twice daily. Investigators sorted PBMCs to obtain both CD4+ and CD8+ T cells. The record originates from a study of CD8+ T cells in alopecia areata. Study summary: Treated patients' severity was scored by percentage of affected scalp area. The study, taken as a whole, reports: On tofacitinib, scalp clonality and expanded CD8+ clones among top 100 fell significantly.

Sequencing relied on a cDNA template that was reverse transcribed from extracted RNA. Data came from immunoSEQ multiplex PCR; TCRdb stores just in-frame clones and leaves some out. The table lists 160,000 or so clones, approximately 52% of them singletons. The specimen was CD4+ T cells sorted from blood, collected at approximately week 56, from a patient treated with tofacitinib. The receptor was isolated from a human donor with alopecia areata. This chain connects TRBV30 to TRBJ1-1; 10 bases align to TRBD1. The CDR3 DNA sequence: TGTGCCTGGAGTGTACCAGGGACAGGGGTTCGAGCTTTCTTT. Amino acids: CAWSVPGTGVRAFF.